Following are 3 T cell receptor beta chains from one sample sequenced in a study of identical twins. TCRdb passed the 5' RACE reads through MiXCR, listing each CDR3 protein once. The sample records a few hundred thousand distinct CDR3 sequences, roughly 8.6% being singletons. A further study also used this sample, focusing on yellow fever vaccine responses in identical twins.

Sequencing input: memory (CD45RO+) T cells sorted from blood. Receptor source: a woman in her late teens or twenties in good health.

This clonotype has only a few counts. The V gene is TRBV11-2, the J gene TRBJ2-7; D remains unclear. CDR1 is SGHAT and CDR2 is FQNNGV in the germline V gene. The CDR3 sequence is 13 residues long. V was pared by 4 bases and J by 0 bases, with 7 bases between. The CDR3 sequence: CASSYWTSYEQYF. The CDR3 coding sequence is TGTGCCAGCAGCTACTGGACCTCCTACGAGCAGTACTTC.

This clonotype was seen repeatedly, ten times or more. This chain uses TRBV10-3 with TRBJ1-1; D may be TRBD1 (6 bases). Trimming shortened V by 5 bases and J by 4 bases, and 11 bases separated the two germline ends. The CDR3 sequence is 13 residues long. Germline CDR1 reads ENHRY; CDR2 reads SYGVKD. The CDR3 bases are TGTGCCATCAGTAACAGGGAGGGCACTGAAGCTTTCTTT. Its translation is CAISNREGTEAFF.

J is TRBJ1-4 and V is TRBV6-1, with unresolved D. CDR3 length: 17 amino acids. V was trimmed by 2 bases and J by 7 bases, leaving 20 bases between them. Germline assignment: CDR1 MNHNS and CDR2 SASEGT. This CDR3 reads CASSEYRLVEVGEKLFF. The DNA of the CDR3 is TGTGCCAGCAGTGAATACCGGCTGGTGGAGGTCGGTGAAAAACTGTTTTTT.